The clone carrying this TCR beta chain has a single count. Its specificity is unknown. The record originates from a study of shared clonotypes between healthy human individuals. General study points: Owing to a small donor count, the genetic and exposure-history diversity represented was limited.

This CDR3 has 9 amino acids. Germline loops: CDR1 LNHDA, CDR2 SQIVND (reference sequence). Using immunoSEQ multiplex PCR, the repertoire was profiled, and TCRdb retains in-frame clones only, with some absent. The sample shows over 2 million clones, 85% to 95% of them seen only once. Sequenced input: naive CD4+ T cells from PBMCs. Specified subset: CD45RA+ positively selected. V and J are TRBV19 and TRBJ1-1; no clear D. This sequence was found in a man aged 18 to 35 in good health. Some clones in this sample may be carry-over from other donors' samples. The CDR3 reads CDWDTEAFF. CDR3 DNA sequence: TGTGATTGGGACACTGAAGCTTTCTTT.